This T cell receptor beta chain was identified in a study of T cells in Graves' hyperthyroidism and ophthalmopathy. The CDR3 contains 15 residues. CDR1 and CDR2 (germline): LGHNA, YSLEER. Trimming shortened V by 0 bases and J by 0 bases, and 9 bases separated the two germline ends. Amplification targeted TCR beta CDR3 regions from RNA transcripts. When the TCR CDR3 underwent first-round RT-PCR, the HTBI primer set was used. MiXCR, applied by TCRdb to the multiplex PCR reads, yields one record per CDR3 protein. The table has nearly 600,000 distinct CDR3 sequences, roughly 13% seen once. This clonotype was detected only once. The diagnoses drew upon clinical symptoms, serum thyroxine and TRAb, thyroid ultrasound and orbital computed tomography. The PBMCs had their origin in 10 ml of fresh peripheral blood.

The rearrangement uses TRBV4-3 and TRBJ2-7; tentatively, D is TRBD2 (6 bases). Sequenced sample: blood. This clonotype originated in a woman in her 30s with Graves' hyperthyroidism that later progressed to Graves' ophthalmopathy. The CDR3: CASSQDASDSYEQYF. The CDR3 DNA reads as TGCGCCAGCAGCCAAGATGCTAGCGACTCCTACGAGCAGTACTTC.